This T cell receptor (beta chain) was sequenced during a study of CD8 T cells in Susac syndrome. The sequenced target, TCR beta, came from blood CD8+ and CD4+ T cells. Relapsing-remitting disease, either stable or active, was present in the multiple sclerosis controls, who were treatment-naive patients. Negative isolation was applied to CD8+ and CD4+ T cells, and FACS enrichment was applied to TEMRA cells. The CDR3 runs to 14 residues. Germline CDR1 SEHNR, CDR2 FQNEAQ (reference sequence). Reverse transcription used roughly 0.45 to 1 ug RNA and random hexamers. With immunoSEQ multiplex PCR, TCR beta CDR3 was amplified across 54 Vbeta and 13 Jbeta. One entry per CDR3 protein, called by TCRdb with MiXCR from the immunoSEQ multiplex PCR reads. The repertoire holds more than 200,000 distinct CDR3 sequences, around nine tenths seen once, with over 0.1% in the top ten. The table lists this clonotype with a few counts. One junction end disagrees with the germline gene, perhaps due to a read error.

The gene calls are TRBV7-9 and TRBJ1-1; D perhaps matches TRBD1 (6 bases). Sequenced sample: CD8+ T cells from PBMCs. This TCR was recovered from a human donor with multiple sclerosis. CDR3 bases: TGTGCCAGCAGCGAGGGGGTTGGGGACACTGAGGCTTTCTTT. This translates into CASSEGVGDTEAFF.